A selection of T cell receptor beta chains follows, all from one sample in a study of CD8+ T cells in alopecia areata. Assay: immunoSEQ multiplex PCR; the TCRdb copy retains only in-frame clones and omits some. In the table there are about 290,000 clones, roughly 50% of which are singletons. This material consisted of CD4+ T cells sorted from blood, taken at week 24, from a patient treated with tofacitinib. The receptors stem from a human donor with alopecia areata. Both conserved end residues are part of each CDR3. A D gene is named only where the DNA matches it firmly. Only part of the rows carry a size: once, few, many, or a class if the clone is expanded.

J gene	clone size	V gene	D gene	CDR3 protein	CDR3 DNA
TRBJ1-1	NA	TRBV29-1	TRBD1	CSVGGQHTEAFF	TGCAGCGTTGGGGGACAGCACACTGAAGCTTTCTTT
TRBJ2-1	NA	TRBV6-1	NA	CASSAAAGASYNEQFF	TGTGCCAGCAGTGCGGCCGCAGGGGCTTCCTACAATGAGCAGTTCTTC
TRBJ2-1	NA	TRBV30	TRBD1	CAWSTGEVNEQFF	TGTGCCTGGAGTACAGGGGAAGTGAATGAGCAGTTCTTC
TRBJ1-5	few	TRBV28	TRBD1	CASSFSGTEAEYQPQHF	TGTGCCAGCAGTTTCAGTGGGACAGAGGCAGAGTATCAGCCCCAGCATTTT
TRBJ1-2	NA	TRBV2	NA	CASTRFESLPLNYGYTF	TGTGCCAGCACAAGGTTTGAGAGTTTACCCCTCAACTATGGCTACACCTTC
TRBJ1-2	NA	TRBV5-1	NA	CASRPGINYGYTF	TGCGCCAGCAGACCGGGTATTAACTATGGCTACACCTTC
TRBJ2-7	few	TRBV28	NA	CASSLLESSYEQYF	TGTGCCAGCAGTTTACTGGAAAGCTCCTACGAGCAGTACTTC
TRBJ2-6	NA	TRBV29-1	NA	CSVEGHFTGANVLTF	TGCAGCGTTGAGGGTCACTTCACTGGGGCCAACGTCCTGACTTTC
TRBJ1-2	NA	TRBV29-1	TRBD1	CSATGAYGYTF	TGCAGCGCTACAGGGGCCTATGGCTACACCTTC
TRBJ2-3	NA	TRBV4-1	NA	CASRGNPRGDTQYF	TGCGCCAGCAGGGGCAATCCGCGTGGCGATACGCAGTATTTT
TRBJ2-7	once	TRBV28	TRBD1	CASSGSGQGYSYEQYF	TGTGCCAGCAGTGGATCGGGACAGGGGTACTCCTACGAGCAGTACTTC
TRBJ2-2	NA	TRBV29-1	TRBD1	CSVARQGRTGELFF	TGCAGCGTTGCTCGACAGGGGAGGACCGGGGAGCTGTTTTTT
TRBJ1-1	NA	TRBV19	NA	CASSIEEYTEAFF	TGTGCCAGTAGTATAGAGGAGTACACTGAAGCTTTCTTT
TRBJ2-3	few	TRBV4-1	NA	CASSHPPGGPGDTQYF	TGCGCCAGCAGCCATCCCCCTGGGGGGCCGGGGGATACGCAGTATTTT
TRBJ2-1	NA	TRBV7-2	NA	CASSFTGGPYNEQFF	TGTGCCAGCAGTTTTACCGGGGGGCCCTACAATGAGCAGTTCTTC
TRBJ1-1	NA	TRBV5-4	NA	CASSPGTNTEAFF	TGTGCCAGCAGCCCCGGGACTAACACTGAAGCTTTCTTT
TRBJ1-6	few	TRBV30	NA	CAWSEGPVISYNSPLHF	TGTGCCTGGAGTGAAGGTCCGGTTATCTCCTATAATTCACCCCTCCACTTT
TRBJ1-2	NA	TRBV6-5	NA	CASSHAGQFEYGYTF	TGTGCCAGCAGCCACGCTGGACAGTTTGAATATGGCTACACCTTC
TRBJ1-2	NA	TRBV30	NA	CASRDQSPYGYTF	TGTGCCTCTCGGGACCAATCCCCCTATGGCTACACCTTC
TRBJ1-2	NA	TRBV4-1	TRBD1	CASSRLQQGGGYTF	TGCGCCAGCAGCCGGCTGCAACAGGGGGGTGGCTACACCTTC
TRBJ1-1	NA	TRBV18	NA	CASSPGGRMNTEAFF	TGTGCCAGCTCACCGGGGGGCAGGATGAACACTGAAGCTTTCTTT
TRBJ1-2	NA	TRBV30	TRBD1	CAWSPGQGSYTF	TGTGCCTGGAGTCCGGGACAGGGGAGCTACACCTTC
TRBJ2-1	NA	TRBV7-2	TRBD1	CASSFGTGGNEQFF	TGTGCCAGCAGCTTCGGGACAGGGGGAAATGAGCAGTTCTTC
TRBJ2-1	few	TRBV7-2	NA	CASSLAGPSGQFF	TGTGCCAGCAGCTTAGCGGGACCGAGCGGGCAGTTCTTC
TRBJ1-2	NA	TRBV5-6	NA	CASSLEAYGGYTF	TGTGCCAGCAGCTTGGAGGCCTATGGTGGCTACACCTTC
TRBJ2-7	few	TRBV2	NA	CASSVGGYEQYF	TGTGCCAGCAGTGTTGGGGGATACGAGCAGTACTTC
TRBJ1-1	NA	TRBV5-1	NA	CASSLDGSSVTEAFF	TGCGCCAGCAGCTTGGACGGCAGTTCGGTCACTGAAGCTTTCTTT
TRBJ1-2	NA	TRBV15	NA	CATSRDVDYGYTF	TGTGCCACCAGCAGAGATGTGGACTATGGCTACACCTTC
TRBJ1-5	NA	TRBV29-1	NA	CSVRGATSNQPQHF	TGCAGCGTCCGTGGGGCCACGAGCAATCAGCCCCAGCATTTT
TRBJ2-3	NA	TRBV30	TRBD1	CAWRAGGSTDTQYF	TGTGCCTGGAGGGCAGGGGGAAGCACAGATACGCAGTATTTT
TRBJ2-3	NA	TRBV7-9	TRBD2	CASSSGLAGGLTGTDTQYF	TGTGCCAGCAGCTCTGGACTAGCGGGGGGCCTAACCGGCACAGATACGCAGTATTTT
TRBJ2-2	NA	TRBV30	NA	CAWSPNGELFF	TGTGCCTGGAGTCCGAACGGGGAGCTGTTTTTT
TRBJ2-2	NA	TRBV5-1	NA	CASSLWGSNTGELFF	TGCGCCAGCAGCTTGTGGGGAAGTAACACCGGGGAGCTGTTTTTT